Sequencing of this TCR beta chain was carried out in a study of breast tumors, draining lymph nodes, adjacent tissues. Whole-study results and caveats: Tumor T cell lymph node origin was a supported hypothesis, not proven. Tumor repertoires ranked between lymph nodes and nontumor tissue in diversity, with V and J gene preferences. The data were judged consistent with most tumor T cells coming from lymph node and expanding in tumor.

This clonotype was seen at least ten times. Its antigen is unidentified. A single record per CDR3 protein comes from TCRdb applying MiXCR to the multiplex PCR reads. Of under 45,000 distinct CDR3 sequences in the sample, 30% to 45% are singletons; the top ten hold 9.5% to 13%. The TCR sequence derives from a female donor with breast cancer. Some clones in this sample may be carry-over from other donors' samples. The sequencing sample was made of breast tumor tissue.

The CDR3 bases are TGTGCCAGCAGCCAAGAATGGGGGCGGGTCACAGATACGCAGTATTTT. The encoded protein is CASSQEWGRVTDTQYF. This sequence joins TRBV4-2 and TRBJ2-3; tentative D call: TRBD1 (6 bases). CDR1 and CDR2 (germline): LGHNA, YNFKEQ. The CDR3 covers 16 residues. With 0 bases removed from V and 2 bases from J, the gap between germline ends came to 12 bases.